This note documents a single T cell receptor (beta chain) sequence. Its antigen is currently unknown. This sample is drawn from a study of T cell repertoires in cytomegalovirus infection. Turning to the study itself: The public TCR beta signatures pointed to both CMV infection and matching HLA type. General observations from the study: What dominated the ex vivo response were HLA-C-restricted CMV-specific TCR beta clonotypes. Using cumulative public TCR beta family frequency, the authors identified those who carried CMV together with the relevant HLA.

TCRdb ran MiXCR on the reads and lists one entry per CDR3 protein. The repertoire holds some 800,000 distinct CDR3 sequences, with just under 30% as singletons. The sequence came from a human donor in good health (CMV status not recorded). Some clones in this sample may be carry-over from other donors' samples. The sample in question was cultured CD8+ T cells from PBMCs, obtained from culture after CMV antigen stimulation.

DNA of the CDR3: TGTGCCAGCAGTACAGGCCCCTTTGGTGGCTACACCTTC. Encoded protein: CASSTGPFGGYTF. The chain is built from TRBV27 and TRBJ1-2, with D perhaps TRBD1 (5 bases). Germline-derived CDR1 and CDR2 are MNHEY and SMNVEV (reference sequence). CDR3 size: 13 residues. V was shortened by 5 bases and J by 7 bases, with 14 bases between the two germline ends.